The 25 T cell receptor beta chains below were found in one sample sequenced in a study of shared clonotypes between healthy human individuals (TCRdb year 2020). The library was obtained by the immunoSEQ multiplex PCR assay. In TCRdb, the immuneACCESS table is reduced to in-frame sequences with V and J assigned. These tables do not hold every clone; where another copy was compared, an unresolved V gene accounts for under half, and the others remain unexplained. The sample table contains a few million clones; only one count was recorded for 85% to 95% of them. The top ten clones comprise 0.11% to 0.15% of the sample. Sequencing was performed on naive CD4+ T cells sorted from blood. The cell subset or site label corresponds to: CD45RA+ positively selected. These receptors originate from a young man in good health.

J is TRBJ2-1 and V is TRBV6-5, with 9 bases aligning to TRBD2. CDR3 size: 14 residues. V trimming: 7 bases; J trimming: 8 bases; junction bases outside the gene matches: 9. Looked up from germline, CDR1 is MNHEY and CDR2 is SVGAGI. The CDR3 protein is CASNGAGGRHEQFF. CDR3 coding DNA: TGTGCCAGCAATGGAGCGGGGGGCCGTCATGAGCAGTTCTTC.

The V call is TRBV28, the J call TRBJ2-7, with 7 bases matching TRBD1. V trimming: 4 bases; J trimming: 1 base; junction bases outside the gene matches: 10. This CDR3 comprises 16 residues. Germline-derived CDR1 and CDR2 are MDHEN and SYDVKM. In DNA form, the CDR3 reads TGTGCCAGCAGTTCTCCCGGGACAGATCTATCCTACGAGCAGTACTTC. This translates into CASSSPGTDLSYEQYF.

V is TRBV7-2 and J is TRBJ1-3; D is unresolved. Trimming took 0 bases from V and 3 from J, leaving 12 bases between them. The CDR3 has 16 amino acids. Germline values: CDR1 SGHTA, CDR2 FQGNSA. The CDR3 spells CASSLAPLIGGNTIYF. The CDR3 region has the DNA TGTGCCAGCAGCTTAGCCCCACTGATCGGTGGAAACACCATATATTTT.

This chain connects TRBV7-2 to TRBJ2-7; 7 bases fit TRBD2. The CDR3 contains 14 residues. Germline V lookup: CDR1 SGHTA, CDR2 FQGNSA. V gave up 2 bases and J gave up 3 bases; unmatched junction bases: 4. CDR3 region: CASSLRAGDYEQYF. The CDR3 DNA reads TGTGCCAGCAGCTTAAGGGCGGGAGACTACGAGCAGTACTTC.

CDR3 in amino acids: CAWSVRPTSGNTIYF. CDR3 sequence (DNA): TGTGCCTGGAGTGTACGACCGACCTCTGGAAACACCATATATTTT. The J gene is TRBJ1-3, the V gene TRBV30; no reliable D call. The length of the CDR3 is 15 residues. Per the germline V gene, CDR1 is GTSNPN and CDR2 is SVGIG (reference sequence). Trimming removed 0 bases at V and 0 bases at J, with 9 bases between.

The chain combines TRBV5-5 with TRBJ2-1; TRBD1 agrees at 10 bases. The V and J ends lost 0 bases and 6 bases, in that order; junction bases with no gene match: 9. The CDR3 runs to 17 residues. CDR1 and CDR2 from the germline V gene are SGHKS and YYEKEE (reference sequence). CDR3 in DNA: TGTGCCAGCAGCTTGGCCAGAGGGACAGGGGAGCGCAATGAGCAGTTCTTC. Amino acids: CASSLARGTGERNEQFF. The full variable domain, in which reference TRBV5-5 and TRBJ2-1 provide the parts outside the CDR3, is DAGVTQSPTHLIKTRGQQVTLRCSPISGHKSVSWYQQVLGQGPQFIFQYYEKEERGRGNFPDRFSARQFPNYSSELNVNALLLGDSALYLCASSLARGTGERNEQFFGPGTRLTVL.

V gene TRBV10-3 combines with J gene TRBJ2-7; 9 bases match TRBD1. CDR3 length: 15 amino acids. Unmatched junction bases numbered 9, after V lost 7 bases and J lost 2 bases. The germline V gene encodes CDR1 ENHRY and CDR2 SYGVKD. CDR3: CAITPGQGATYEQYF. DNA of the CDR3: TGTGCCATCACCCCGGGACAGGGTGCCACCTACGAGCAGTACTTC.

The genes are TRBV5-4 and TRBJ2-5, with D possibly being TRBD2 (5 bases). The germline V and J ends were trimmed by 4 bases and 2 bases, with 24 bases remaining between them. Germline V gene sequence: CDR1 SGHNT, CDR2 YYREEE (reference sequence). The CDR3 consists of 18 residues. CDR3 in DNA: TGTGCCAGCAGCCGAGGGATGAGCGTGATGGGGTTACAAGAGACCCAGTACTTC. Protein product: CASSRGMSVMGLQETQYF.

J is TRBJ1-1 and V is TRBV6-5, with D uncertain. The CDR3 runs 13 residues. Germline values: CDR1 MNHEY, CDR2 SVGAGI. Trimming removed 2 bases from V and 7 bases from J, with 11 bases in between. The CDR3 DNA follows: TGTGCCAGCAGTTACACCCATTGGGGTGAAGCTTTCTTT. Amino acid sequence: CASSYTHWGEAFF.

Comments on this clone: This same CDR3 is encoded by further DNA sequences in the sample. CDR3 residues: CASSIRMNTEAFF. As DNA, the CDR3 is TGTGCCAGCAGCATACGTATGAACACTGAAGCTTTCTTT. This sequence joins TRBV7-2 and TRBJ1-1; no firm D call. The CDR3 has 13 amino acids. CDR1 is SGHTA, CDR2 FQGNSA, per germline. V was clipped by 5 bases and J by 0 bases, with 7 bases between them.

CDR3 protein: CASSPAAETNYGYTF. CDR3 bases: TGTGCCAGCTCACCCGCGGCAGAAACTAACTATGGCTACACCTTC. The gene calls are TRBV18 and TRBJ1-2; D not resolved. CDR1 KGHSH and CDR2 LQKENI come from the germline V gene. V lost 3 bases, J lost 0 bases, and 11 bases lay in between. CDR3 size: 15 residues.

This chain joins TRBV9 and TRBJ2-3; no reliable D call. V dropped 0 bases and J dropped 1 base, with 6 bases sitting between them. This CDR3 has 14 amino acids. Germline CDR1 and CDR2: SGDLS and YYNGEE. CDR3 sequence: CASSVDFRTDTQYF. The CDR3 region has the DNA TGTGCCAGCAGCGTAGATTTTCGCACAGATACGCAGTATTTT.

The chain joins TRBV5-1 to TRBJ2-5; D perhaps matches TRBD1 (6 bases). The CDR3 sequence is 13 residues long. Per the germline V gene, CDR1 is SGHRS and CDR2 is YFSETQ. V lost 2 bases and J 4 bases, leaving 9 bases between the germline ends. CDR3 in amino acids: CASSLPGAETQYF. Written as DNA, the CDR3 is TGCGCCAGCAGCTTACCAGGGGCAGAGACCCAGTACTTC.

CDR3 in DNA: TGTGCCAGCAGGCCAGATTTGAACACTGAAGCTTTCTTT. It codes for CASRPDLNTEAFF. The rearrangement joins TRBV6-6 to TRBJ1-1, with D uncertain. This CDR3 is 13 amino acids long. CDR1 and CDR2 from the germline V gene are MNHNY and SVGAGI (reference sequence). The V end lost 6 bases, the J end lost 0 bases, and 8 bases lay between the germline ends.

The rearrangement joins TRBV6-1 to TRBJ2-7, with 7 bases that match TRBD1. Germline V gives CDR1 MNHNS, CDR2 SASEGT. The CDR3 covers 14 residues. V dropped 8 bases and J dropped 2; count of bases not matched to a gene: 9. The CDR3 DNA reads TGTGCCAGCCGATACGGACAGGAGACCTACGAGCAGTACTTC. It yields the protein CASRYGQETYEQYF.

As concerns this clone: Additional DNA sequences in this sample encode the identical CDR3. The chain has TRBV7-2 and TRBJ2-2; D ambiguous. V was cut by 1 base and J by 5 bases, with 5 bases left in between. CDR3 size: 13 residues. CDR1 is SGHTA and CDR2 is FQGNSA in the germline V gene. The CDR3 coding sequence is TGTGCCAGCAGCTTAGGTGGGACCGGGGAGCTGTTTTTT. Its translation is CASSLGGTGELFF.

The V gene is TRBV18, the J gene TRBJ1-6, with 8 positions matching TRBD1. CDR1 is KGHSH, CDR2 LQKENI, per germline. The V and J ends lost 0 bases and 8 bases, in that order; junction bases with no gene match: 6. The CDR3 extends over 16 amino acids. Written as DNA, the CDR3 is TGTGCCAGCTCACCACCTAGAGGACAGGGTTATTCACCCCTCCACTTT. Amino acid sequence: CASSPPRGQGYSPLHF.

The chain employs TRBV7-6 and TRBJ2-2; TRBD2 aligns across 9 bases. CDR1 is SGHVS and CDR2 is FNYEAQ in the germline V gene. J was trimmed by 4 bases and V by 4 bases; bases with no gene match: 4. The CDR3 loop spans 15 amino acids. The CDR3 region has the DNA TGTGCCAGCAGCTCCGGACTAGCGAGCACCGGGGAGCTGTTTTTT. The encoded protein is CASSSGLASTGELFF.

Worth noting for this clone: Different DNA sequences within this sample yield the same CDR3. V gene TRBV5-6 combines with J gene TRBJ1-4; D is unclear. V lost 4 bases to trimming and J lost 3 bases, with 10 bases between them. Germline V CDR1 and CDR2: SGHDT, YYEEEE. The CDR3 is made up of 14 amino acids. The CDR3 here is CASSLSGANEKLFF. The CDR3 DNA sequence: TGTGCCAGCAGCCTCTCCGGGGCTAATGAAAAACTGTTTTTT.

The chain couples TRBV28 to TRBJ2-5, with D possibly called TRBD1 or TRBD2 (5 bases each). V gave up 3 bases and J gave up 3 bases, with 26 bases separating them. Germline V gene sequence: CDR1 MDHEN, CDR2 SYDVKM. The CDR3 sequence is 19 residues long. The DNA of the CDR3 is TGTGCCAGCAGTTTGGATCCGGCAGGGACCTCACGACGTAAAGAGACCCAGTACTTC. Encoded protein: CASSLDPAGTSRRKETQYF.

The chain is built from TRBV2 and TRBJ2-2; TRBD2 agrees at 7 bases. The CDR3 has 15 residues. CDR1 is SNHLY and CDR2 is FYNNEI in the germline V gene. Trimming cost V 6 bases and J 3 bases; bases outside gene matches: 7. CDR3 protein: CASRWRETDTGELFF. The CDR3 bases are TGTGCCAGCAGGTGGCGGGAGACGGACACCGGGGAGCTGTTTTTT.

V is TRBV19 and J is TRBJ1-5; maybe TRBD1 (6 bases). Trimming took off 5 bases at V and 7 bases at J, with 12 bases between the two ends. In germline, CDR1 is LNHDA, CDR2 SQIVND (reference sequence). The CDR3 has 13 amino acids. The CDR3 nucleotides read TGTGCCAGTAGTTCCCAACAGGGCCAGCCCCAGCATTTT. Residues: CASSSQQGQPQHF.

The J gene is TRBJ1-1, the V gene TRBV19; weak D call: TRBD1 (6 bases). Trimming took off 2 bases at V and 5 bases at J, with 12 bases between the two ends. The CDR3 contains 14 residues. Germline CDR1 LNHDA, CDR2 SQIVND (reference sequence). CDR3 sequence: CASSIRTRGTEAFF. CDR3 sequence (DNA): TGTGCCAGTAGTATACGGACAAGGGGGACTGAAGCTTTCTTT.

The chain carries TRBV9 and TRBJ1-3; D not certain. This CDR3 is 16 amino acids long. Per the germline V gene, CDR1 is SGDLS and CDR2 is YYNGEE. V dropped 0 bases and J dropped 0 bases, with 10 bases sitting between them. In nucleotides, the CDR3 is TGTGCCAGCAGCGTAGGAGGAACAGACTCTGGAAACACCATATATTTT. It translates to CASSVGGTDSGNTIYF.

This clone was seen more than once but under ten times. This chain uses TRBV4-3 with TRBJ1-1; D may be TRBD1 (5 bases). The CDR3 spans 14 residues. The ends were cut back, 3 bases at V and 2 bases at J, with 10 bases in the middle. CDR1 is LGHNA, CDR2 YSLEER, per germline. CDR3 sequence: CASSQRDSNTEAFF. CDR3 nucleotides: TGCGCCAGCAGCCAGAGAGACAGCAACACTGAAGCTTTCTTT.